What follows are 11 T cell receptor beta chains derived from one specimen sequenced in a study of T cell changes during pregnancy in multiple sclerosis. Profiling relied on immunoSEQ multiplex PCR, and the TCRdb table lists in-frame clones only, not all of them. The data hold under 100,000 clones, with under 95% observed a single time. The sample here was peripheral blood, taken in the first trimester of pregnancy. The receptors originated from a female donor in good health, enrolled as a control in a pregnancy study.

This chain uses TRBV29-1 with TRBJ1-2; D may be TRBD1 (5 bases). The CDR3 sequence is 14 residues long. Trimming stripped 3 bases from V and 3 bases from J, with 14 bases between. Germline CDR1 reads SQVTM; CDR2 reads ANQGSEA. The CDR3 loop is CSVEKGFKYYGYTF. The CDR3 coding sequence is TGCAGCGTTGAGAAGGGGTTTAAGTACTATGGCTACACCTTC.

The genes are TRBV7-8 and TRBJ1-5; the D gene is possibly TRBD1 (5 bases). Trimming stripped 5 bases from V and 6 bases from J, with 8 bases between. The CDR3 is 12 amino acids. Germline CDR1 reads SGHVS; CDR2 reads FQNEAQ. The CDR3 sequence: CASSTGGQPQHF. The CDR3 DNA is TGTGCCAGCAGCACCGGGGGTCAGCCCCAGCATTTT.

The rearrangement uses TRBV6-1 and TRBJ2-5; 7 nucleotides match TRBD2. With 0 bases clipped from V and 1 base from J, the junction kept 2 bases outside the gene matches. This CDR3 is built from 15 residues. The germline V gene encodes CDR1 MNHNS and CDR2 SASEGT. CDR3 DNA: TGTGCCAGCAGTGAAGCGGGGGGGACCCAAGAGACCCAGTACTTC. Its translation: CASSEAGGTQETQYF.

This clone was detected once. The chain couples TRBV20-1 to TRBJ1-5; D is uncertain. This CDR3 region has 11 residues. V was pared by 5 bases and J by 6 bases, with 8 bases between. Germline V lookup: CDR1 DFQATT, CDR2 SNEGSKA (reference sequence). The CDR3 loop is CSAAAGQPQHF. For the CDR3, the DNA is TGCAGTGCTGCCGCGGGTCAGCCCCAGCATTTT.

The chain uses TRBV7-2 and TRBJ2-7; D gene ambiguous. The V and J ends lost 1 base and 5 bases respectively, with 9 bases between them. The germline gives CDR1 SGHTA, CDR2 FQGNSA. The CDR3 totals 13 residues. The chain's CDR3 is CASSLVPRNEQYF. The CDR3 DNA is TGTGCCAGCAGCTTAGTCCCCCGTAACGAGCAGTACTTC.

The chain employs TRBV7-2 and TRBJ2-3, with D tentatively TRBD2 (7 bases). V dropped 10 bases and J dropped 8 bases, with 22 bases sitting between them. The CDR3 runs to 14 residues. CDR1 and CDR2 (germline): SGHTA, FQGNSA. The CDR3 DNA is TGTGCCACCTTATCCCGGGGGGCCCAAGGTACGCAGTATTTT. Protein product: CATLSRGAQGTQYF.

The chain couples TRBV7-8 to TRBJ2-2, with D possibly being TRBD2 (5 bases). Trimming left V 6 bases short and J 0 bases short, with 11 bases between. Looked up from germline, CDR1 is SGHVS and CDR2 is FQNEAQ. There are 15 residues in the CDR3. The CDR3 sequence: CASRKGESNTGELFF. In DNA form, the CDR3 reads TGTGCCAGCAGAAAGGGAGAGTCGAACACCGGGGAGCTGTTTTTT.

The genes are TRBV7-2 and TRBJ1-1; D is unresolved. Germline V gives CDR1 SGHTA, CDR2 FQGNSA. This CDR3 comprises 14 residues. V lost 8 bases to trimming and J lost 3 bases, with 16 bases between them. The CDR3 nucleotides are TGTGCCAGCGCTTATCCCGAGGCAGACACTGAAGCTTTCTTT. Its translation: CASAYPEADTEAFF.

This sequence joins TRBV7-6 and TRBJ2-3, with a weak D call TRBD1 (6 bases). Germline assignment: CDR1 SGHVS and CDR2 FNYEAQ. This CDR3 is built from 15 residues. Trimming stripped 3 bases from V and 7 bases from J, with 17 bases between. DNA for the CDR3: TGTGCCAGCAGCTTCGAACAGGGTCTTTGGAATACGCAGTATTTT. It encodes CASSFEQGLWNTQYF.

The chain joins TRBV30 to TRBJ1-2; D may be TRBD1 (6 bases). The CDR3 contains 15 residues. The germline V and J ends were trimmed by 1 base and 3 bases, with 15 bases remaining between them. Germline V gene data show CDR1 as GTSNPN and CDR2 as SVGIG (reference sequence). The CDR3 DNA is TGTGCCTGGAGTGGAGGGTGGGACACTGACTATGGCTACACCTTC. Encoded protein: CAWSGGWDTDYGYTF.

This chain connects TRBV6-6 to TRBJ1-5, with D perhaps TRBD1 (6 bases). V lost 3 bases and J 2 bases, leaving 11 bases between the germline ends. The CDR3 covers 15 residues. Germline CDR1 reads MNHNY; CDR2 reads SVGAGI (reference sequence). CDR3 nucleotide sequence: TGTGCCAGCAGTTATTCTCAGGGGCGCAATCAGCCCCAGCATTTT. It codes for CASSYSQGRNQPQHF.